This T cell receptor (beta chain) was obtained from a study of T cells in Graves' hyperthyroidism and ophthalmopathy. Whole-study context: Prior to any treatment, at the point of initial diagnosis, peripheral blood was collected. Study-wide results and caveats: A model using 13 V-J features told ophthalmopathy apart from stable hyperthyroidism.

CDR3 length equals 17 residues. V was pared by 7 bases and J by 0 bases, with 21 bases between. Lactation, pregnancy, other autoimmune disease or uncontrolled infection excluded patients. Clinical symptoms, serum thyroxine and TRAb, thyroid ultrasound and orbital computed tomography were used for the diagnoses. There were TCR beta CDR3 regions amplified from RNA transcripts. Initially, a first-round RT-PCR of the TCR CDR3 employed the HTBI primer set. TCRdb recomputed calls from the multiplex PCR reads with MiXCR, one row per CDR3 protein. The sample records around 340,000 distinct CDR3 sequences, about 17% being singletons. This clonotype appeared many times. Antigen specificity is unknown.

The chain links TRBV12-3 or TRBV12-4 to TRBJ1-2, with a tentative D call TRBD1 (6 bases). This TCR was recovered from a woman between 25 and 40 years old with Graves' hyperthyroidism that later progressed to Graves' ophthalmopathy. Sequencing was performed on blood. The CDR3: CASTPTGLAEANYGYTF. CDR3 coding DNA: TGTGCCAGCACCCCGACAGGTCTGGCGGAGGCTAACTATGGCTACACCTTC.